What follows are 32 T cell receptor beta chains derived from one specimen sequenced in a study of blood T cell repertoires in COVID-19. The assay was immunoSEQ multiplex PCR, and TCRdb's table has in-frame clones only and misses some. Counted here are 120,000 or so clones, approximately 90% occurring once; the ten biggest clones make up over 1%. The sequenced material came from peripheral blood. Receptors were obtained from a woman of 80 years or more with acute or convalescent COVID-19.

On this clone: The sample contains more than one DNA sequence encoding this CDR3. CDR3 sequence reads: CASSQVGRGYEQYF. For the CDR3, the DNA is TGTGCCAGCAGCCAGGTTGGCAGGGGCTACGAGCAGTACTTC. The rearrangement links TRBV3-1 (or the pseudogene TRBV3-2) to TRBJ2-7; tentatively, D is TRBD1 (6 bases). The germline V gene has CDR1 LGHDT and CDR2 YNNKEL (reference sequence). The V end was cut by 3 bases, the J end by 3 bases, with 12 bases between. The CDR3 is 14 residues long.

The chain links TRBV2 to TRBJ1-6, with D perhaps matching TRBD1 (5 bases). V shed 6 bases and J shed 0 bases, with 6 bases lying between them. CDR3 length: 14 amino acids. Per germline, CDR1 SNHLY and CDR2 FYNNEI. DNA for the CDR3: TGTGCCAGCAGGACAGACTCCTATAATTCACCCCTCCACTTT. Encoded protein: CASRTDSYNSPLHF.

Here the CDR3 reads CASSPTAGSYEQYF. The DNA for the CDR3 is TGTGCCAGCAGCCCCACAGCGGGATCCTACGAGCAGTACTTC. The rearrangement uses TRBV7-9 and TRBJ2-7, with 7 bases fitting TRBD2. The CDR3 covers 14 residues. The germline V gene has CDR1 SEHNR and CDR2 FQNEAQ (reference sequence). The V and J ends lost 5 bases and 1 base, in that order; junction bases with no gene match: 5.

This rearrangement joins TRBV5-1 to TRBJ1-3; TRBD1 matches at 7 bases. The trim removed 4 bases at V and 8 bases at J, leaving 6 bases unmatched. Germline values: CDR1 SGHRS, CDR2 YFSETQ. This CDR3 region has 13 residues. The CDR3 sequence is CASSGGGADTIYF. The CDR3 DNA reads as TGCGCCAGCAGCGGAGGGGGCGCGGACACCATATATTTT.

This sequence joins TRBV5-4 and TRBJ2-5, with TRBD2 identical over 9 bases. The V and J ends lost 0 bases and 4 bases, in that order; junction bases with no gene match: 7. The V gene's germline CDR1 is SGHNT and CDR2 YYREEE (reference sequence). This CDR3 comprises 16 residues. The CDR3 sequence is CASSLGAGGPRETQYF. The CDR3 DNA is TGTGCCAGCAGCTTGGGGGCGGGGGGGCCTAGAGAGACCCAGTACTTC.

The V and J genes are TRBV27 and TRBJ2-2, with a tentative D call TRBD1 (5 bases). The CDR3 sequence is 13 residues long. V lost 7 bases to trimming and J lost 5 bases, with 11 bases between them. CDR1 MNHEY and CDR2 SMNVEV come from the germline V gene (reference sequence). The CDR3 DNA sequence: TGTGCCAGCACCCATAAGGGGACCGGGGAGCTGTTTTTT. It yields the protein CASTHKGTGELFF.

The CDR3 protein is CASKQGENIQYF. DNA of the CDR3: TGTGCCAGCAAACAGGGAGAAAACATTCAGTACTTC. J is TRBJ2-4 and V is TRBV18; possibly TRBD1 for D (6 bases). Germline-derived CDR1 and CDR2 are KGHSH and LQKENI. The CDR3 consists of 12 residues. Trimming stripped 8 bases from V and 5 bases from J, with 10 bases between.

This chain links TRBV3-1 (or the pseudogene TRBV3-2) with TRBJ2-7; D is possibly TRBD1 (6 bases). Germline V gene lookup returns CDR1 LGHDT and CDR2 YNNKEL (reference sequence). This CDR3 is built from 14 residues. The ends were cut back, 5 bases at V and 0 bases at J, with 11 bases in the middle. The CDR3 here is CASSGTHRSYEQYF. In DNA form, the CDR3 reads TGTGCCAGCAGCGGGACACATCGCTCCTACGAGCAGTACTTC.

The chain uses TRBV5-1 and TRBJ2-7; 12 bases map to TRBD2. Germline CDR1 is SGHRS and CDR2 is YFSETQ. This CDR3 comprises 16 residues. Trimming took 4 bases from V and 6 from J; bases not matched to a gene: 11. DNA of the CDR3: TGCGCCAGCAGCAGGGCCTCGGGACTAGCGGGCTCCGAGCAGTACTTC. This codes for CASSRASGLAGSEQYF.

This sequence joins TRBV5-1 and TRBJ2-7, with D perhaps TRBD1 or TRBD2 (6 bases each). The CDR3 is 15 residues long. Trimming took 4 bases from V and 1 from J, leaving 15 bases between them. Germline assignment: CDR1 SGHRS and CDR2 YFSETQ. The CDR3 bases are TGCGCCAGCAGCCTGGGGGGACATAATTCCTACGAGCAGTACTTC. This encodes CASSLGGHNSYEQYF.

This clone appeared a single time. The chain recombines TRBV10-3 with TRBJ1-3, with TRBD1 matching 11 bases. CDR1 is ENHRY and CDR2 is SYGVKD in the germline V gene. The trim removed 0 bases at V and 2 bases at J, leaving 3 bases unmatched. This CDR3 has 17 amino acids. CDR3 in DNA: TGTGCCATCAGTGAGTCGGGACAGGGGGGCCCTGGAAACACCATATATTTT. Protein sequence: CAISESGQGGPGNTIYF.

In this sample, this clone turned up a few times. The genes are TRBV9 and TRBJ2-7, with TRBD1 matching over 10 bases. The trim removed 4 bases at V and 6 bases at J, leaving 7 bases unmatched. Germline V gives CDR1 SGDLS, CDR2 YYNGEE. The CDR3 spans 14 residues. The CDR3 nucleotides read TGTGCCAGCAGCCGTCCCGGGACAGGGGTCGAGCAGTACTTC. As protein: CASSRPGTGVEQYF.

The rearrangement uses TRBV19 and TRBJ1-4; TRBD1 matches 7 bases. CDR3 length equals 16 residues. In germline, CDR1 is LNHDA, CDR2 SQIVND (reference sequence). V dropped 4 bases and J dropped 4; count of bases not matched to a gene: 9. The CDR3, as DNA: TGTGCCAGTAGTAGGCGGGGACAGTTAAATAATGAAAAACTGTTTTTT. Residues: CASSRRGQLNNEKLFF. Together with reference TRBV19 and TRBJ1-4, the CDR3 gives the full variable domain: DGGITQSPKYLFRKEGQNVTLSCEQNLNHDAMYWYRQDPGQGLRLIYYSQIVNDFQKGDIAEGYSVSREKKESFPLTVTSAQKNPTAFYLCASSRRGQLNNEKLFFGSGTQLSVL.

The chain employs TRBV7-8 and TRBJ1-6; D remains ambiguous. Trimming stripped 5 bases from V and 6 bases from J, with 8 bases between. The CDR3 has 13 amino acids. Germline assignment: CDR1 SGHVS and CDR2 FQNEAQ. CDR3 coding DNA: TGTGCCAGCAGCCAGCAGGCTAATTCACCCCTCCACTTT. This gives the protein CASSQQANSPLHF. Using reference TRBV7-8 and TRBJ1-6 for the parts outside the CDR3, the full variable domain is GAGVSQSPRYKVAKRGQDVALRCDPISGHVSLFWYQQALGQGPEFLTYFQNEAQLDKSGLPSDRFFAERPEGSVSTLKIQRTQQEDSAVYLCASSQQANSPLHFGNGTRLTVT.

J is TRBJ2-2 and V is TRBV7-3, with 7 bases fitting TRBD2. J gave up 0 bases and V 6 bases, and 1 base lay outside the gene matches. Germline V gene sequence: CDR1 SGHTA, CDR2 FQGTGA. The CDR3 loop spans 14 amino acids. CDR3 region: CASRAGANTGELFF. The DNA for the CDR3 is TGTGCCAGCAGGGCGGGGGCGAACACCGGGGAGCTGTTTTTT.

CDR3 sequence reads: CASSQRLAGGGDTQYF. CDR3 in DNA: TGTGCCAGCAGCCAACGACTAGCGGGAGGGGGAGATACGCAGTATTTT. The gene calls are TRBV3-1 (or the pseudogene TRBV3-2) and TRBJ2-3; 14 nucleotides agree with TRBD2. Germline CDR1 and CDR2: LGHDT and YNNKEL (reference sequence). With V trimmed by 2 bases and J by 5 bases, 3 bases remained unmatched. The CDR3 spans 16 residues.

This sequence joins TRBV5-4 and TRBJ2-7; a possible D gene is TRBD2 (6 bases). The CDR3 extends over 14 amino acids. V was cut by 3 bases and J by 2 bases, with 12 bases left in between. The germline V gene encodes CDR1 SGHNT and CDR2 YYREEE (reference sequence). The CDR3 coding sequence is TGTGCCAGCAGCTCGAGCGGGCGGCCCTACGAGCAGTACTTC. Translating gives CASSSSGRPYEQYF.

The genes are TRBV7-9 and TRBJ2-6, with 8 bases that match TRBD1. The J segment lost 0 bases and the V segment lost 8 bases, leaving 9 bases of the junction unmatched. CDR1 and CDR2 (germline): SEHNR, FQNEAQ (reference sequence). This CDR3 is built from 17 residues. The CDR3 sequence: CASPPGQEISGANVLTF. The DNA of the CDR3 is TGTGCCAGCCCACCGGGACAGGAGATCTCTGGGGCCAACGTCCTGACTTTC.

The CDR3 is CASSLGQGRPFF. CDR3 sequence (DNA): TGTGCCAGCAGTTTAGGGCAGGGAAGACCTTTCTTT. The chain has TRBV28 and TRBJ1-1; D possibly corresponds to TRBD1 (5 bases). The V gene's germline CDR1 is MDHEN and CDR2 SYDVKM. V gave up 2 bases and J gave up 12 bases, with 13 bases separating them. This CDR3 is 12 amino acids long.

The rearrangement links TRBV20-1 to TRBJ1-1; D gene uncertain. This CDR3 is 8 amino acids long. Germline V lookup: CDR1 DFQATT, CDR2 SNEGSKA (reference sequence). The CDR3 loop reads CRGNEAFF. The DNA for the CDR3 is TGCAGGGGCAATGAAGCTTTCTTT.

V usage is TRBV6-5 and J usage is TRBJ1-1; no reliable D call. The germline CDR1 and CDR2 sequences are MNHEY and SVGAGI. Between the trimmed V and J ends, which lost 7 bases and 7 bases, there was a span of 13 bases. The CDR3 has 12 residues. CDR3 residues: CASKSPRGEAFF. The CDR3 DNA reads TGTGCCAGCAAATCACCCCGAGGTGAAGCTTTCTTT.

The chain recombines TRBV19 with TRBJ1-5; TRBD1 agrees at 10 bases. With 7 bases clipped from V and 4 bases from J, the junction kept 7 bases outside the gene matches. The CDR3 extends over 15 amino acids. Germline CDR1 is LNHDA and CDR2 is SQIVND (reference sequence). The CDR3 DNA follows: TGTGCCAGTAACGACAGGGGGCGAGGGAATCAGCCCCAGCATTTT. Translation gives CASNDRGRGNQPQHF.

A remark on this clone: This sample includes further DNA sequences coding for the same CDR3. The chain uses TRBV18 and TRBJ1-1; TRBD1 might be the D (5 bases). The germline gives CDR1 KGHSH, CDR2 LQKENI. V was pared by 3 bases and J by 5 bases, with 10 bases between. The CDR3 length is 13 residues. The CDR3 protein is CASSPAGKTEAFF. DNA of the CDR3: TGTGCCAGCTCACCTGCAGGGAAAACTGAAGCTTTCTTT.

The CDR3 DNA follows: TGTGCCAGCAGCTTAGGACTAGGTCCCGCAGATACGCAGTATTTT. Translating gives CASSLGLGPADTQYF. The chain joins TRBV7-2 to TRBJ2-3; a possible D gene is TRBD2 (6 bases). V lost 1 base, J lost 4 bases, and 12 bases lay in between. In germline, CDR1 is SGHTA, CDR2 FQGNSA. This CDR3 region has 15 residues.

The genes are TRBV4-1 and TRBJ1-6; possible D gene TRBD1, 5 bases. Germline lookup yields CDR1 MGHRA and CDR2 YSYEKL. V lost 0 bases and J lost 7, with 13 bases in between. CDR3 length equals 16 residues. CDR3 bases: TGCGCCAGCAGCCAAGACGCCGGACGGGGGAATTCACCCCTCCACTTT. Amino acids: CASSQDAGRGNSPLHF.

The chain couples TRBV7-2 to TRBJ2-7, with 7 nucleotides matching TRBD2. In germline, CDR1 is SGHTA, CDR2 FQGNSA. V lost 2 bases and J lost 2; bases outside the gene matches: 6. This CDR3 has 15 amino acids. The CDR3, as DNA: TGTGCCAGCAGCTTAACGGGGGGACTTCCCTACGAGCAGTACTTC. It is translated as CASSLTGGLPYEQYF.

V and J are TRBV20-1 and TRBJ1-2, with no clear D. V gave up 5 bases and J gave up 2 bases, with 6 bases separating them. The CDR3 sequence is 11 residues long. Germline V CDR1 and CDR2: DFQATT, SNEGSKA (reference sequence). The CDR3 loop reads CSAGQNYGYTF. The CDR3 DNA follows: TGCAGTGCTGGGCAGAACTATGGCTACACCTTC.

DNA for the CDR3: TGTGCCAGCAGCCAAGAACCTAGCGGGAGCTATCACGAGCAGTACTTC. Translating gives CASSQEPSGSYHEQYF. The chain combines TRBV4-2 with TRBJ2-7; 10 bases map to TRBD2. The V gene end was trimmed by 0 bases and the J gene end by 5 bases; junction bases not matched to a gene: 7. The CDR3 has 16 amino acids. In germline, CDR1 is LGHNA, CDR2 YNFKEQ.

The CDR3 coding sequence is TGTGCCAGCAGCTTGCGACAGTCGGAGACCCAGTACTTC. Encoded protein: CASSLRQSETQYF. The gene calls are TRBV5-6 and TRBJ2-5; tentatively, D is TRBD1 (5 bases). The germline CDR1 and CDR2 sequences are SGHDT and YYEEEE. With 1 base removed from V and 5 bases from J, the gap between germline ends came to 9 bases. The CDR3 extends over 13 amino acids.

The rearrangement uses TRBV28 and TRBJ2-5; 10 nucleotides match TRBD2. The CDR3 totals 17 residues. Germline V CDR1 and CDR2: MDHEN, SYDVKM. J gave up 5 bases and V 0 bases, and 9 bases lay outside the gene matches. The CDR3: CASSLWGTSASRETQYF. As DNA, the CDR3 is TGTGCCAGCAGTTTATGGGGGACTAGCGCCTCAAGGGAGACCCAGTACTTC.

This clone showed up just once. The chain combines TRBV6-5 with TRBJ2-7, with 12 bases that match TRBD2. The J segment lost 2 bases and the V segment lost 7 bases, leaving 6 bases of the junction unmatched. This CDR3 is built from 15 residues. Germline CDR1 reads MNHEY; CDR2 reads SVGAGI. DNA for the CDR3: TGTGCCAGCACTAAAGGACTAGCGGGACCCTACGAGCAGTACTTC. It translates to CASTKGLAGPYEQYF.

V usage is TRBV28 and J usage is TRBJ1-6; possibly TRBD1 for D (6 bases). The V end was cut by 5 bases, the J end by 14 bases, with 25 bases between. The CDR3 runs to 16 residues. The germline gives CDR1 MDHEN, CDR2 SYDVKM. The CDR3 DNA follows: TGTGCCAGCAGTCAAGGTGGGGGAGTGGATAAGGGGGCCCTCCACTTT. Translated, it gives CASSQGGGVDKGALHF. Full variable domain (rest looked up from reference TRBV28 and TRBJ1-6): DVKVTQSSRYLVKRTGEKVFLECVQDMDHENMFWYRQDPGLGLRLIYFSYDVKMKEKGDIPEGYSVSREKKERFSLILESASTNQTSMYLCASSQGGGVDKGALHFGNGTRLTVT.